Below are 22 T cell receptor beta chains sequenced from a single sample in a study of regulatory T cells in long-lasting Graves disease. Through Arm-PCR of CDR3 regions and iRepertoire HTBI primers, TCR beta libraries were built. TCRdb reprocessed the multiplex PCR reads via MiXCR and lists one record per CDR3 protein. The sample has approximately 300,000 distinct CDR3 sequences; 18% are singletons. Sample time point: newly diagnosed GD, antithyroid drugs for less than 3 months. PBMC RNA was the source of the TCR library. The material sequenced was peripheral blood mononuclear cells (PBMCs), taken at new diagnosis, from a patient treated with antithyroid drugs. The receptor source for this set is a female donor with Graves disease.

This clonotype was picked up many times. The chain couples TRBV2 to TRBJ1-1; D remains ambiguous. The CDR3 loop spans 13 amino acids. The germline V gene has CDR1 SNHLY and CDR2 FYNNEI. Trimming removed 6 bases at V and 0 bases at J, with 8 bases between. The CDR3, as DNA: TGTGCCAGCAGAGATAGACTGAACACTGAAGCTTTCTTT. Translating it yields CASRDRLNTEAFF.

The chain is built from TRBV3-1 and TRBJ2-1; D remains ambiguous. V was pared by 5 bases and J by 8 bases, with 16 bases between. The CDR3 consists of 14 residues. Germline CDR1 and CDR2: LGHDT and YNNKEL (reference sequence). The CDR3 sequence is CASSSSTTLDEQFF. As DNA, the CDR3 is TGTGCCAGCAGCTCTTCGACCACCTTGGATGAGCAGTTCTTC.

This clonotype has at least ten counts. The V call is TRBV19, the J call TRBJ1-2; weak D call: TRBD1 (5 bases). Germline CDR1 is LNHDA and CDR2 is SQIVND (reference sequence). Between the trimmed V and J ends, which lost 2 bases and 3 bases, there was a span of 10 bases. CDR3 length: 14 amino acids. Here the CDR3 reads CASSIQGGYYGYTF. CDR3 nucleotide sequence: TGTGCCAGTAGTATACAGGGAGGGTACTATGGCTACACCTTC.

This clonotype was observed at least ten times. The chain uses TRBV27 and TRBJ2-7, with D unresolved. The CDR3 is 11 residues long. The germline V gene encodes CDR1 MNHEY and CDR2 SMNVEV (reference sequence). The V and J ends lost 9 bases and 2 bases respectively, with 8 bases between them. In DNA, the CDR3 is TGTGCCAGTCTCGGACCCTACGAGCAGTACTTC. Protein sequence: CASLGPYEQYF.

The rearrangement uses TRBV7-9 and TRBJ2-7; tentatively, D is TRBD1 (6 bases). CDR1 SEHNR and CDR2 FQNEAQ come from the germline V gene (reference sequence). The CDR3 runs 14 residues. Trimming took off 5 bases at V and 2 bases at J, with 13 bases between the two ends. The CDR3 region is CASSTAGQTYEQYF. CDR3 nucleotide sequence: TGTGCCAGCAGCACAGCTGGACAGACCTACGAGCAGTACTTC.

The rearrangement joins TRBV28 to TRBJ1-2, with D tentatively TRBD1 (5 bases). The CDR3 is made up of 20 amino acids. V was clipped by 5 bases and J by 5 bases, with 33 bases between them. Per germline, CDR1 MDHEN and CDR2 SYDVKM. CDR3 nucleotides: TGTGCCAGCAGTCATCCTCCCGGGGGGATGTGGGGCAACTCGGGGTATGGCTACACCTTC. As protein: CASSHPPGGMWGNSGYGYTF.

At least ten counts were recorded for this clonotype. The rearrangement joins TRBV6-2 or TRBV6-3 to TRBJ2-3; 8 nucleotides agree with TRBD2. The CDR3 runs to 15 residues. The germline V gene encodes CDR1 MNHEY and CDR2 SVGEGT. V lost 2 bases, J lost 6 bases, and 7 bases stayed unmatched. The CDR3 nucleotides read TGTGCCAGCAGTTACGCGGGACTAGTGGCCGATACGCAGTATTTT. As protein: CASSYAGLVADTQYF.

At least ten counts were recorded for this clonotype. J is TRBJ2-7 and V is TRBV7-8, with TRBD1 matching 9 bases. V lost 3 bases to trimming and J lost 6 bases; unmatched junction nucleotides: 12. CDR1 is SGHVS, CDR2 FQNEAQ, per germline. This CDR3 contains 16 residues. CDR3 protein: CASSFVVRQGVIEQYF. The CDR3 bases are TGTGCCAGCAGCTTCGTTGTGCGACAGGGGGTCATCGAGCAGTACTTC.

The rearrangement links TRBV5-5 to TRBJ1-4; no clear D gene. V gave up 2 bases and J gave up 0 bases, with 8 bases separating them. Looked up from germline, CDR1 is SGHKS and CDR2 is YYEKEE (reference sequence). The CDR3 has 15 residues. Written as DNA, the CDR3 is TGTGCCAGCAGCTTAGGACCCGCAACTAATGAAAAACTGTTTTTT. Translating it yields CASSLGPATNEKLFF.

Turning to this clonotype: A read error is likely here: a far larger clone is one base away. This rearrangement joins TRBV28 to TRBJ2-3; 9 bases fit TRBD1. The J call may be in error: the DNA end matches TRBJ2-7 better. CDR3 size: 18 residues. Germline lookup yields CDR1 MDHEN and CDR2 SYDVKM. The DNA of the CDR3 is TGTGCCAGCAGTGGGGTGGGGGCCCCCGGGACAGGGAAGTACGAGCAGTACTTC. Residues: CASSGVGAPGTGKYEQYF.

This clonotype was seen repeatedly, ten times or more. The gene calls are TRBV6-1 and TRBJ2-1; 12 bases line up with TRBD2. The V and J ends lost 1 base and 6 bases, in that order; junction bases with no gene match: 7. In germline, CDR1 is MNHNS, CDR2 SASEGT. The CDR3 runs 17 residues. The CDR3 region has the DNA TGTGCCAGCAGTGAAGACCCTAGCGGGAGGGCCGCCAATGAGCAGTTCTTC. This sequence encodes CASSEDPSGRAANEQFF.

This clonotype has ten or more counts. The chain employs TRBV12-3 or TRBV12-4 and TRBJ2-2, with 11 bases aligning to TRBD1. The trim removed 8 bases at V and 5 bases at J, leaving 10 bases unmatched. The CDR3 is 16 residues long. The DNA of the CDR3 is TGTGCCAGCTTAAGTTTGGGACAGGGGGTTACCGGGGAGCTGTTTTTT. Its protein is CASLSLGQGVTGELFF.

This clonotype was counted ten times or more. The chain links TRBV28 to TRBJ2-7; 7 bases match TRBD2. The CDR3 spans 14 residues. J lost 2 bases, V lost 8 bases, and 9 bases had no gene match. Germline-derived CDR1 and CDR2 are MDHEN and SYDVKM. The CDR3 DNA reads as TGTGCCAGCGGGGGGGGTTTACTGACCTACGAGCAGTACTTC. Residues: CASGGGLLTYEQYF.

This clonotype was counted ten times or more. This sequence joins TRBV28 and TRBJ1-3; TRBD1 is a possible D gene (5 bases). CDR1 MDHEN and CDR2 SYDVKM come from the germline V gene. V lost 3 bases and J 0 bases, leaving 9 bases between the germline ends. The CDR3 totals 15 residues. CDR3 sequence (DNA): TGTGCCAGCAGTTTCGGGGGGAGCTCTGGAAACACCATATATTTT. Protein sequence: CASSFGGSSGNTIYF.

The chain has TRBV24-1 and TRBJ2-1; 9 bases map to TRBD1. Germline assignment: CDR1 KGHDR and CDR2 SFDVKD. V lost 0 bases to trimming and J lost 7 bases; unmatched junction nucleotides: 12. CDR3 length equals 18 residues. The CDR3: CATSDLRSDRGKANEQFF. The CDR3 DNA reads as TGTGCCACCAGTGATTTGCGCTCAGACAGGGGGAAGGCTAATGAGCAGTTCTTC.

This clonotype has a count of ten or more. Here the CDR3 reads CASQDGARAEAFF. CDR3 DNA sequence: TGTGCCTCTCAGGACGGCGCGCGGGCTGAAGCTTTCTTT. J is TRBJ1-1 and V is TRBV24-1; unclear D gene. This CDR3 contains 13 residues. V lost 12 bases to trimming and J lost 6 bases, with 19 bases between them. In germline, CDR1 is KGHDR, CDR2 SFDVKD.

This clonotype was recorded a few times. This chain connects TRBV7-2 to TRBJ2-3; 7 bases fit TRBD2. The ends lost 5 bases at V and 5 bases at J; junction bases unmatched: 4. CDR3 length: 13 residues. CDR1 is SGHTA and CDR2 is FQGNSA in the germline V gene. CDR3 sequence reads: CASSTVAGDTQYF. The CDR3 DNA reads as TGTGCCAGCAGCACCGTAGCGGGAGATACGCAGTATTTT.

As DNA, the CDR3 is TGTGCCAGCAGTTACTTGACCGAACAAGAGACCCAGTACTTC. This gives the protein CASSYLTEQETQYF. J is TRBJ2-5 and V is TRBV6-2 or TRBV6-3; D not certain. Germline V CDR1 and CDR2: MNHEY, SVGEGT. This CDR3 spans 14 amino acids. The germline V and J ends were trimmed by 1 base and 2 bases, with 8 bases remaining between them.

This clonotype was seen many times. The chain has TRBV20-1 and TRBJ2-3, with TRBD2 matching over 7 bases. The germline V gene has CDR1 DFQATT and CDR2 SNEGSKA (reference sequence). This CDR3 has 16 amino acids. V was pared by 4 bases and J by 5 bases, with 15 bases of the junction left unmatched. CDR3 residues: CSATSVSGKGGDTQYF. Written as DNA, the CDR3 is TGCAGTGCTACCTCCGTAAGCGGGAAAGGAGGAGATACGCAGTATTTT.

Only one count was recorded for this clonotype. The chain recombines TRBV6-2 or TRBV6-3 with TRBJ2-7, with TRBD2 identical over 12 bases. Unmatched junction bases numbered 10, after V lost 4 bases and J lost 3 bases. CDR3 length: 17 residues. The germline gives CDR1 MNHEY, CDR2 SVGEGT. CDR3 region: CASSSLAGGPHGYEQYF. Written as DNA, the CDR3 is TGTGCCAGCAGTTCTCTAGCGGGAGGGCCTCATGGCTACGAGCAGTACTTC.

There are many counts of this clonotype. V usage is TRBV5-6 and J usage is TRBJ2-4, with TRBD1 matching 8 bases. V gave up 4 bases and J gave up 1 base; unmatched junction bases: 1. Germline loops: CDR1 SGHDT, CDR2 YYEEEE. The length of the CDR3 is 14 residues. The CDR3 reads CASSGDRAKNIQYF. The CDR3 DNA reads as TGTGCCAGCAGCGGGGACAGGGCCAAAAACATTCAGTACTTC.

The sample holds a few counts of this clonotype. This chain connects TRBV20-1 to TRBJ1-2; D is uncertain. V was pared by 8 bases and J by 3 bases, with 16 bases between. Germline V gene lookup returns CDR1 DFQATT and CDR2 SNEGSKA (reference sequence). The CDR3 sequence is 13 residues long. CDR3 DNA sequence: TGCAGTAAGACGCCGCTCGACGACTATGGCTACACCTTC. Its translation: CSKTPLDDYGYTF.